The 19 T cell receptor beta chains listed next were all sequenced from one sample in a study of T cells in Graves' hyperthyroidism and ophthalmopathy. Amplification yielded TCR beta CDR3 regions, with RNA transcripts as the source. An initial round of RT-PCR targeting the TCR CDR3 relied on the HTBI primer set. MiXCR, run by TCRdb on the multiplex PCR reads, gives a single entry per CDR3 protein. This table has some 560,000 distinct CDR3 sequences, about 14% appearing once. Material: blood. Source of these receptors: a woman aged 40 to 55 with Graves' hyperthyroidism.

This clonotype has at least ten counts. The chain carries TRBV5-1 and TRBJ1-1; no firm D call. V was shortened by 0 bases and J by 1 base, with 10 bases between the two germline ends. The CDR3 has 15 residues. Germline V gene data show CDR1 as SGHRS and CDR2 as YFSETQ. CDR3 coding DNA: TGCGCCAGCAGCTTGGGACGCAGTTCGAACACTGAAGCTTTCTTT. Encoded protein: CASSLGRSSNTEAFF. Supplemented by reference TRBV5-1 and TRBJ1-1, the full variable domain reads KAGVTQTPRYLIKTRGQQVTLSCSPISGHRSVSWYQQTPGQGLQFLFEYFSETQRNKGNFPGRFSGRQFSNSRSEMNVSTLELGDSALYLCASSLGRSSNTEAFFGQGTRLTVV.

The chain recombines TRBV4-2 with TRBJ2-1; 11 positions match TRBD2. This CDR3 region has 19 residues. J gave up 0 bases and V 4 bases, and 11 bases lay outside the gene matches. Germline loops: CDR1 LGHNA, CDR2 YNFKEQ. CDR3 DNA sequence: TGTGCCAGCAGCCCATTACTAGCGGGAGCATCCTACTCCTACAATGAGCAGTTCTTC. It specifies CASSPLLAGASYSYNEQFF.

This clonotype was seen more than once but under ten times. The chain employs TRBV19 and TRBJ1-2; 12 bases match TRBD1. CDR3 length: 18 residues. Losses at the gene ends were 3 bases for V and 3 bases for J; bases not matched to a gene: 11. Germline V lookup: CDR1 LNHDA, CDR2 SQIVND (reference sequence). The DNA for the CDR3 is TGTGCCAGTAGTATTTCCGGGACAGGGGGCTTAGGTGACTATGGCTACACCTTC. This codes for CASSISGTGGLGDYGYTF.

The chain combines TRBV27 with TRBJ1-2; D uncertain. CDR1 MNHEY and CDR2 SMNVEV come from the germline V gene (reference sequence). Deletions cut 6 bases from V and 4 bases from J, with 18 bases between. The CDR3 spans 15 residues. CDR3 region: CASRSPLSPAYGYTF. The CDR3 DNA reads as TGTGCCAGCAGGTCCCCTTTGTCGCCTGCCTATGGCTACACCTTC.

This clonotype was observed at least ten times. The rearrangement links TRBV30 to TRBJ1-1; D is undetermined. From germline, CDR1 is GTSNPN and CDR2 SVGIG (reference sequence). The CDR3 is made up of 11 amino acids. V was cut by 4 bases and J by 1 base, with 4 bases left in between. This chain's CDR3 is CAWKENTEAFF. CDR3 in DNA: TGTGCCTGGAAGGAGAACACTGAAGCTTTCTTT.

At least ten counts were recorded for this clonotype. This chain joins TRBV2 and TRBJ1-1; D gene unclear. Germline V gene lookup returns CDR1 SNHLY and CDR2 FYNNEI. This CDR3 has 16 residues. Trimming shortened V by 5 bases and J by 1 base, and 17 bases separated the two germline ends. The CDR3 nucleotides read TGTGCCAGCAGTCGCGAAGGCGCCCTAGGGAACACTGAAGCTTTCTTT. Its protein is CASSREGALGNTEAFF. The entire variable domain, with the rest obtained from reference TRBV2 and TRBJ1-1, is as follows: EPEVTQTPSHQVTQMGQEVILRCVPISNHLYFYWYRQILGQKVEFLVSFYNNEISEKSEIFDDQFSVERPDGSNFTLKIRSTKLEDSAMYFCASSREGALGNTEAFFGQGTRLTVV.

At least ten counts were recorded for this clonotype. The CDR3 sequence: CGGQLGYEQYF. DNA for the CDR3: TGTGGTGGACAGTTGGGCTACGAGCAGTACTTC. J is TRBJ2-7 and V is TRBV30, with D possibly being TRBD1 (6 bases). CDR3 length: 11 residues. CDR1 is GTSNPN, CDR2 SVGIG, per germline (reference sequence).

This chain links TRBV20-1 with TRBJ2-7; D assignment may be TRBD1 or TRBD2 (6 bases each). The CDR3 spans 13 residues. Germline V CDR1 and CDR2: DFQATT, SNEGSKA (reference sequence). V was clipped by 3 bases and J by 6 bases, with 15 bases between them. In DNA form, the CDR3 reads TGCAGTGCTAGGGGGGGCAGGGTGGGCGAGCAGTACTTC. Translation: CSARGGRVGEQYF.

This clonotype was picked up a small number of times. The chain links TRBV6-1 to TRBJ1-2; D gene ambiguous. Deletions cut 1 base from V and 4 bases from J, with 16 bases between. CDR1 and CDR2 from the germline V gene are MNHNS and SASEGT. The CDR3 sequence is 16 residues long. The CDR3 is CASSEELHINSYGYTF. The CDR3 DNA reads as TGTGCCAGCAGTGAAGAGCTACACATAAACTCCTATGGCTACACCTTC.

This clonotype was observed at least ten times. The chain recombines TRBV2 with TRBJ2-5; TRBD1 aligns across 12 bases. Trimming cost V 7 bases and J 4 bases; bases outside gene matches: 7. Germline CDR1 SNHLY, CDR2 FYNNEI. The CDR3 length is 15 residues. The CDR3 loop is CASNPGTGGGETQYF. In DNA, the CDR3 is TGTGCCAGCAATCCCGGGACAGGGGGCGGAGAGACCCAGTACTTC.

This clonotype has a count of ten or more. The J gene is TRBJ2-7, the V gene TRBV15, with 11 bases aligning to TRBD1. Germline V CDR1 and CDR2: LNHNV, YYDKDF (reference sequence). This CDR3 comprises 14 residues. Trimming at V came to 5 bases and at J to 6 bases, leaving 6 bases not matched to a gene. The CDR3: CATSRSDRGREQYF. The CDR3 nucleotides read TGTGCCACCAGCCGCTCGGACAGGGGGCGCGAGCAGTACTTC.

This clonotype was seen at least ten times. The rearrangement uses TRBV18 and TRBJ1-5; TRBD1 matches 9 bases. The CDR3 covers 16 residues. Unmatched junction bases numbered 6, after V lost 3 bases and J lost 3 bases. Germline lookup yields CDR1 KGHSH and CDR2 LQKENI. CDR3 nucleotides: TGTGCCAGCTCACCCCTGGGACAGGGAATCAATCAGCCCCAGCATTTT. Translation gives CASSPLGQGINQPQHF.

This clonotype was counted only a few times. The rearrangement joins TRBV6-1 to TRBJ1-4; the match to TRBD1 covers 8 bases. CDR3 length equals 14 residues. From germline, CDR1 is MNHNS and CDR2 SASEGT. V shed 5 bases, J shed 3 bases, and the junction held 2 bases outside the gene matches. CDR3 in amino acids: CASSWGQANEKLFF. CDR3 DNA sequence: TGTGCCAGCAGTTGGGGACAGGCTAATGAAAAACTGTTTTTT.

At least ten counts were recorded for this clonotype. The CDR3 is CSKPTRGDYGYTF. CDR3 nucleotides: TGCAGCAAGCCGACGAGGGGCGACTATGGCTACACCTTC. The rearrangement uses TRBV20-1 and TRBJ1-2, with D perhaps matching TRBD1 (5 bases). Per germline, CDR1 DFQATT and CDR2 SNEGSKA (reference sequence). The CDR3 runs to 13 residues.

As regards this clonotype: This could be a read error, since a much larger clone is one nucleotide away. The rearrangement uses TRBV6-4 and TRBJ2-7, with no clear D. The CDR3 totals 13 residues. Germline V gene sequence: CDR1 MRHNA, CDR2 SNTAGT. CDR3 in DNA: TGTGCCGGCAGTGAACAGTCAGGCTACGAGCAGTACTTC. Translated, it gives CAGSEQSGYEQYF.

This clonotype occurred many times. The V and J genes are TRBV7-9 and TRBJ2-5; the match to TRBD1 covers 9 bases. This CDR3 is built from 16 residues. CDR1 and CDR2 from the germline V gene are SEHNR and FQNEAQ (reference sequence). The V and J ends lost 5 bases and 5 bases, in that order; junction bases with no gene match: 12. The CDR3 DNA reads TGTGCCAGCAGCCCTAGAGAGGACAGGGGAAGGGAGACCCAGTACTTC. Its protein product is CASSPREDRGRETQYF.

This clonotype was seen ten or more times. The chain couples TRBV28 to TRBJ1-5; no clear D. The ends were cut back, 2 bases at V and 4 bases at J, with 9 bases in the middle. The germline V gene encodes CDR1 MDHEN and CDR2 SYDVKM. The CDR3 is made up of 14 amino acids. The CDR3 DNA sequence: TGTGCCAGCAGTTTACAGACGGTTAATCAGCCCCAGCATTTT. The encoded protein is CASSLQTVNQPQHF. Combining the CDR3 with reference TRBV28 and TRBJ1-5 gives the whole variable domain DVKVTQSSRYLVKRTGEKVFLECVQDMDHENMFWYRQDPGLGLRLIYFSYDVKMKEKGDIPEGYSVSREKKERFSLILESASTNQTSMYLCASSLQTVNQPQHFGDGTRLSIL.

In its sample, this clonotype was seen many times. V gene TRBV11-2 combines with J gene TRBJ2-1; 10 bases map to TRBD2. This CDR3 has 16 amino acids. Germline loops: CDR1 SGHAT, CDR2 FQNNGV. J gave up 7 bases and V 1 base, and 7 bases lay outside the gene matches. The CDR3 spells CASSLGPLAGVNEQFF. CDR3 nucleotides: TGTGCCAGCAGCTTAGGCCCGCTAGCGGGAGTTAATGAGCAGTTCTTC.

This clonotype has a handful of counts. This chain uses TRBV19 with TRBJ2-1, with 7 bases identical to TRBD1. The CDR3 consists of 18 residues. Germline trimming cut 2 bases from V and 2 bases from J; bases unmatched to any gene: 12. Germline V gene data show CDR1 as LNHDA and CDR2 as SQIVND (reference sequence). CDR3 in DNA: TGTGCCAGTAGTATAAAACCCTTAGACAGGGCGACCTACAATGAGCAGTTCTTC. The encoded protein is CASSIKPLDRATYNEQFF. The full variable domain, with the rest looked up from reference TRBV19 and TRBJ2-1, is DGGITQSPKYLFRKEGQNVTLSCEQNLNHDAMYWYRQDPGQGLRLIYYSQIVNDFQKGDIAEGYSVSREKKESFPLTVTSAQKNPTAFYLCASSIKPLDRATYNEQFFGPGTRLTVL.